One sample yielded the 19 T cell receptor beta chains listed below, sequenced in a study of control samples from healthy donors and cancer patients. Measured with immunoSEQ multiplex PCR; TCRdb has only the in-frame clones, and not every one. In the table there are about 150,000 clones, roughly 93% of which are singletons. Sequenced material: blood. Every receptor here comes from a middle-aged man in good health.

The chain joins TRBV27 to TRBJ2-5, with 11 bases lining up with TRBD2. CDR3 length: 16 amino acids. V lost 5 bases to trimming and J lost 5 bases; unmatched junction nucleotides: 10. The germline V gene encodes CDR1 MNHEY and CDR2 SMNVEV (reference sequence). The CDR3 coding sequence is TGTGCCAGCAGTCAAGGACTAGCGGGTGTTGGGGAGACCCAGTACTTC. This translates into CASSQGLAGVGETQYF.

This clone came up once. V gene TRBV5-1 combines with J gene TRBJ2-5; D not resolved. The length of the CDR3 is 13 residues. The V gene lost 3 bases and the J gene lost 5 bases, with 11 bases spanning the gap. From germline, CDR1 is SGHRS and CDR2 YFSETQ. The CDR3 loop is CASSSALKETQYF. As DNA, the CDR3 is TGCGCCAGCAGCTCCGCCTTGAAGGAGACCCAGTACTTC.

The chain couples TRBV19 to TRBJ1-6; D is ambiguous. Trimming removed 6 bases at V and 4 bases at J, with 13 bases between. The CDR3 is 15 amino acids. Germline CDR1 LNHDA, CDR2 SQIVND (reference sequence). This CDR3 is CASRPGSLYNSPLHF. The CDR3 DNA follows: TGTGCCAGTAGGCCCGGGTCTCTATATAATTCACCCCTCCACTTT.

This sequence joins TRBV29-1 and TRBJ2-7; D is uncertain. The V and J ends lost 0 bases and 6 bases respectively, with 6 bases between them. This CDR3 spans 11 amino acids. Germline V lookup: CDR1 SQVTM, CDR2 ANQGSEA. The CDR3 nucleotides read TGCAGCGTTGAAGATCCGGGCGAGCAGTACTTC. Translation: CSVEDPGEQYF.

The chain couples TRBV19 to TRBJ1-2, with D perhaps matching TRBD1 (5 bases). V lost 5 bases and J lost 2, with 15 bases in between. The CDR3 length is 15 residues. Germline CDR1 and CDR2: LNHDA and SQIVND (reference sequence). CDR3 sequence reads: CASSPGQGGNYGYTF. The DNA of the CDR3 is TGTGCCAGTAGTCCCGGGCAGGGAGGAAACTATGGCTACACCTTC.

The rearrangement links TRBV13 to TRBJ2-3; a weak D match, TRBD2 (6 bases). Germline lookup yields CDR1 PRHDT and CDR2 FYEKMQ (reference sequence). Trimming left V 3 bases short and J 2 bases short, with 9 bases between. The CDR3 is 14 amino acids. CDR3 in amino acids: CASSFGLNTDTQYF. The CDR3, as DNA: TGTGCCAGCAGCTTCGGACTAAACACAGATACGCAGTATTTT. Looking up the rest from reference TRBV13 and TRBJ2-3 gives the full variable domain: AAGVIQSPRHLIKEKRETATLKCYPIPRHDTVYWYQQGPGQDPQFLISFYEKMQSDKGSIPDRFSAQQFSDYHSELNMSSLELGDSALYFCASSFGLNTDTQYFGPGTRLTVL.

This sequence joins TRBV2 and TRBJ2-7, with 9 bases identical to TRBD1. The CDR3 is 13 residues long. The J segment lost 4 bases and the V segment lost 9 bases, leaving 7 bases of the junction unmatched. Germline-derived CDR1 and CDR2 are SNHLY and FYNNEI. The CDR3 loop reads CARGGTGIYEQYF. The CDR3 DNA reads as TGTGCCAGGGGAGGGACAGGGATATACGAGCAGTACTTC.

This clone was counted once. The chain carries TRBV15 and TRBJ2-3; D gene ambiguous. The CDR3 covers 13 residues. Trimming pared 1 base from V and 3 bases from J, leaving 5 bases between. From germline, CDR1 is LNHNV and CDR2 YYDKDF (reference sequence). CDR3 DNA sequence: TGTGCCACCAGCAGAGGGGGTACAGATACGCAGTATTTT. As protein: CATSRGGTDTQYF.

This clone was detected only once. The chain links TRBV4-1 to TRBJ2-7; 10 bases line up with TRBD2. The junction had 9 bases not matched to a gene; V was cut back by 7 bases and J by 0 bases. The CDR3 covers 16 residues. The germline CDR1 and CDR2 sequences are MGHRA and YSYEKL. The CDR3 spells CASTAAGGLSSYEQYF. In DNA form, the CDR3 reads TGCGCCAGCACCGCAGCGGGGGGGCTAAGCTCCTACGAGCAGTACTTC.

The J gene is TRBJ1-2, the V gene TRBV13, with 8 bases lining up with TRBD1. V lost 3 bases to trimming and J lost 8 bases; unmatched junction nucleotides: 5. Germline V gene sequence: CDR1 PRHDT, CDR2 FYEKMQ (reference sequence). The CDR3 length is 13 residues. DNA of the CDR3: TGTGCCAGCAGCTTCCAGGGGGCGAGGGGCTACACCTTC. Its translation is CASSFQGARGYTF.

CDR3 coding DNA: TGTGCCAGCATCCGGACTAGCGGTACCCTCAATGAGCAGTTCTTC. Protein: CASIRTSGTLNEQFF. V usage is TRBV6-5 and J usage is TRBJ2-1; 10 positions match TRBD2. Germline V gives CDR1 MNHEY, CDR2 SVGAGI. CDR3 size: 15 residues. The J segment lost 6 bases and the V segment lost 7 bases, leaving 9 bases of the junction unmatched.

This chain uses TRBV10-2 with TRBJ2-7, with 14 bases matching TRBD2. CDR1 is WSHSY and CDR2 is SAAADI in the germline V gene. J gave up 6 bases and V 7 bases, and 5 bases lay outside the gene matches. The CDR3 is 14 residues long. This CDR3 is CASTTGTSGSEQYF. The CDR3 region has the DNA TGCGCCAGCACTACCGGGACTAGCGGGAGCGAGCAGTACTTC.

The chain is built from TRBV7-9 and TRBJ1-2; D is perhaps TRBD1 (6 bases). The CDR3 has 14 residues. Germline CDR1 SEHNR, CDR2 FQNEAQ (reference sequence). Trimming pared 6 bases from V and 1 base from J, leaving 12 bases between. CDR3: CASSSPGVNYGYTF. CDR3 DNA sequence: TGTGCCAGCAGTTCGCCAGGGGTTAACTATGGCTACACCTTC.

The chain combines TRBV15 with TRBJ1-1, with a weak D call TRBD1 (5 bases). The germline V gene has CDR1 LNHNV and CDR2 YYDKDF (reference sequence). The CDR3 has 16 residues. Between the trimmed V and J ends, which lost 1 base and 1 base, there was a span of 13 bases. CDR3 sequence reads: CATSRGLGTPNTEAFF. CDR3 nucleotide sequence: TGTGCCACCAGCAGAGGATTGGGGACGCCGAACACTGAAGCTTTCTTT. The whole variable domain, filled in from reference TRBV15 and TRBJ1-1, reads DAMVIQNPRYQVTQFGKPVTLSCSQTLNHNVMYWYQQKSSQAPKLLFHYYDKDFNNEADTPDNFQSRRPNTSFCFLDIRSPGLGDTAMYLCATSRGLGTPNTEAFFGQGTRLTVV.

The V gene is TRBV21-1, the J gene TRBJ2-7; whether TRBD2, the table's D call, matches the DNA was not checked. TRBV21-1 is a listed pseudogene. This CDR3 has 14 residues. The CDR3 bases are TGTGCCAGCTTCTCAGAGGTTAGCTCCTACGAGCAGTACTTC. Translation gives CASFSEVSSYEQYF.

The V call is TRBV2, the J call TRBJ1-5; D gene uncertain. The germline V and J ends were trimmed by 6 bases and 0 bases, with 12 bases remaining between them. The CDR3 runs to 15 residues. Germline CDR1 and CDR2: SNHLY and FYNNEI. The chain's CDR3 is CASSTGLSSNQPQHF. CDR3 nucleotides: TGTGCCAGCAGCACGGGATTAAGTAGCAATCAGCCCCAGCATTTT.

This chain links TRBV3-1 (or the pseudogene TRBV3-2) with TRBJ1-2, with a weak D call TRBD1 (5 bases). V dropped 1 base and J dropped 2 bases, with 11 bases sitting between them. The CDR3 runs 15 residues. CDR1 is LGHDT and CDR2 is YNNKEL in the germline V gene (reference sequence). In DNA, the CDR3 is TGTGCCAGCAGCCAAGTCATAGGGGCGAACTATGGCTACACCTTC. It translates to CASSQVIGANYGYTF.

The CDR3 protein is CASSRARSYNEQFF. The CDR3 DNA sequence: TGTGCCAGCTCCAGGGCCCGCTCCTACAATGAGCAGTTCTTC. This chain links TRBV18 with TRBJ2-1, with D perhaps TRBD1 (5 bases). Germline CDR1 KGHSH, CDR2 LQKENI. The V end lost 6 bases, the J end lost 0 bases, and 9 bases lay between the germline ends. This CDR3 is 14 amino acids long. Variable domain in full (rest from reference TRBV18 and TRBJ2-1): NAGVMQNPRHLVRRRGQEARLRCSPMKGHSHVYWYRQLPEEGLKFMVYLQKENIIDESGMPKERFSAEFPKEGPSILRIQQVVRGDSAAYFCASSRARSYNEQFFGPGTRLTVL.

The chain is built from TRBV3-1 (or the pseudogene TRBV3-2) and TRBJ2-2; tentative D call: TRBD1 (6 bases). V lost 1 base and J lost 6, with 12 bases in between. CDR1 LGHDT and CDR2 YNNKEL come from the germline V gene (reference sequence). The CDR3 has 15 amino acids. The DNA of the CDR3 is TGTGCCAGCAGCCAAGGCAGGGGACGGGCCGGGGAGCTGTTTTTT. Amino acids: CASSQGRGRAGELFF.